This T cell receptor (beta chain) was recorded in a study of control samples from healthy donors and cancer patients. Sequencing was performed with immunoSEQ multiplex PCR; in TCRdb, only in-frame clones are kept and a portion is missing. Seen here are 100,000 to 150,000 clones, approximately 91% observed once, and the top ten hold roughly 3.2%. This CDR3 spans 14 amino acids. The V gene's germline CDR1 is SGHNT and CDR2 YENEEA. Trimming removed 8 bases from V and 1 base from J; junction bases left unmatched: 4. V usage is TRBV11-3 and J usage is TRBJ2-2; 7 bases agree with TRBD2. The TCR sequence derives from a man in his fifties in good health. Specimen: blood. This chain's CDR3 is CASCLAENTGELFF. Here the CDR3 DNA reads TGTGCCAGCTGCCTAGCGGAGAACACCGGGGAGCTGTTTTTT.